This TCR beta chain was sequenced in a study of blood T cell repertoires in COVID-19. The overall study: The samples span acute and convalescent COVID-19 from the United States, Italy and Spain. T cells, B-cell-depleted T cells, or PBMCs supplied cDNA or gDNA.

Germline V gives CDR1 SGHVS, CDR2 FQNEAQ. Losses at the gene ends were 6 bases for V and 8 bases for J; bases not matched to a gene: 11. The CDR3 consists of 15 residues. As processed by the authors: Counts of nucleated cells, estimated from reference gene primer amplification, were obtained. Only in-frame clones appear in the TCRdb table, and some are missing; sequencing was by immunoSEQ multiplex PCR. V and J calls and clone size follow that table, whereas D and trimming were derived from the DNA. The data show tens of thousands of clones, about 86% seen once. This sequence originates from a man between 65 and 80 years old with active COVID-19. Sample: peripheral blood. This chain links TRBV7-8 with TRBJ1-4, with 8 bases identical to TRBD1. The CDR3 protein is CASSPVGTGVEKLFF. CDR3 nucleotides: TGTGCCAGCAGTCCCGTTGGGACAGGAGTCGAAAAACTGTTTTTT. Looking up the rest from reference TRBV7-8 and TRBJ1-4 gives the full variable domain: GAGVSQSPRYKVAKRGQDVALRCDPISGHVSLFWYQQALGQGPEFLTYFQNEAQLDKSGLPSDRFFAERPEGSVSTLKIQRTQQEDSAVYLCASSPVGTGVEKLFFGSGTQLSVL.